The clone carrying this TCR beta chain was seen just once. This sample stems from a study of PD-L1 blockade in urothelial cancer. Assay used: immunoSEQ multiplex PCR; TCRdb lists only in-frame clones, some missing. The table shows 50,000 to 60,000 clones, with 86% occurring only once. Trimming pared 2 bases from V and 8 bases from J, leaving 9 bases between. Germline V lookup: CDR1 SGHTA, CDR2 FQGTGA. CDR3 length equals 13 residues. The source of this sequence is a man aged 50 or older with urothelial cancer. This material consisted of PBMCs, taken around atezolizumab (anti-PD-L1) treatment. The V gene is TRBV7-3, the J gene TRBJ2-2; D is perhaps TRBD2 (6 bases). CDR3 DNA sequence: TGTGCCAGCAGCTTACCCGGACTAGGGGAGCTGTTTTTT. Translation: CASSLPGLGELFF.